In this sample, the clone carrying this T cell receptor beta chain turned up a few times. The data belong to a study of response to subunit inactivated influenza vaccine. TCRdb ran MiXCR on the RT-PCR reads and lists one entry per CDR3 protein. The sample lists a few hundred thousand distinct CDR3 sequences, approximately 11% seen once, with approximately 11% in the top ten. The V gene's germline CDR1 is DFQATT and CDR2 SNEGSKA (reference sequence). This CDR3 comprises 16 residues. V was pared by 3 bases and J by 2 bases, with 10 bases of the junction left unmatched. These same data were also listed under a study on T cells expressing NK-cell markers. From that paper: 5'RACE template switching with UMIs generated TCR beta cDNA. TCR beta repertoires came from sorted CD3+CD56+NKG2C+, CD3+CD56+NKG2C- and CD3+CD56-NKG2C+ T cells. Eight donors were sequenced, of whom seven were HCMV-seropositive, while the remaining one was HCMV-seronegative.

The sequence was obtained from a man aged 45-65 years who received an inactivated influenza vaccine. The rearrangement links TRBV20-1 to TRBJ2-3, with 8 bases lining up with TRBD1. The material sequenced was PBMCs from blood, taken on the day of vaccination. CDR3 DNA sequence: TGCAGTGCTAGTGAGACAGGGGTCGCTCACACAGATACGCAGTATTTT. This encodes CSASETGVAHTDTQYF.